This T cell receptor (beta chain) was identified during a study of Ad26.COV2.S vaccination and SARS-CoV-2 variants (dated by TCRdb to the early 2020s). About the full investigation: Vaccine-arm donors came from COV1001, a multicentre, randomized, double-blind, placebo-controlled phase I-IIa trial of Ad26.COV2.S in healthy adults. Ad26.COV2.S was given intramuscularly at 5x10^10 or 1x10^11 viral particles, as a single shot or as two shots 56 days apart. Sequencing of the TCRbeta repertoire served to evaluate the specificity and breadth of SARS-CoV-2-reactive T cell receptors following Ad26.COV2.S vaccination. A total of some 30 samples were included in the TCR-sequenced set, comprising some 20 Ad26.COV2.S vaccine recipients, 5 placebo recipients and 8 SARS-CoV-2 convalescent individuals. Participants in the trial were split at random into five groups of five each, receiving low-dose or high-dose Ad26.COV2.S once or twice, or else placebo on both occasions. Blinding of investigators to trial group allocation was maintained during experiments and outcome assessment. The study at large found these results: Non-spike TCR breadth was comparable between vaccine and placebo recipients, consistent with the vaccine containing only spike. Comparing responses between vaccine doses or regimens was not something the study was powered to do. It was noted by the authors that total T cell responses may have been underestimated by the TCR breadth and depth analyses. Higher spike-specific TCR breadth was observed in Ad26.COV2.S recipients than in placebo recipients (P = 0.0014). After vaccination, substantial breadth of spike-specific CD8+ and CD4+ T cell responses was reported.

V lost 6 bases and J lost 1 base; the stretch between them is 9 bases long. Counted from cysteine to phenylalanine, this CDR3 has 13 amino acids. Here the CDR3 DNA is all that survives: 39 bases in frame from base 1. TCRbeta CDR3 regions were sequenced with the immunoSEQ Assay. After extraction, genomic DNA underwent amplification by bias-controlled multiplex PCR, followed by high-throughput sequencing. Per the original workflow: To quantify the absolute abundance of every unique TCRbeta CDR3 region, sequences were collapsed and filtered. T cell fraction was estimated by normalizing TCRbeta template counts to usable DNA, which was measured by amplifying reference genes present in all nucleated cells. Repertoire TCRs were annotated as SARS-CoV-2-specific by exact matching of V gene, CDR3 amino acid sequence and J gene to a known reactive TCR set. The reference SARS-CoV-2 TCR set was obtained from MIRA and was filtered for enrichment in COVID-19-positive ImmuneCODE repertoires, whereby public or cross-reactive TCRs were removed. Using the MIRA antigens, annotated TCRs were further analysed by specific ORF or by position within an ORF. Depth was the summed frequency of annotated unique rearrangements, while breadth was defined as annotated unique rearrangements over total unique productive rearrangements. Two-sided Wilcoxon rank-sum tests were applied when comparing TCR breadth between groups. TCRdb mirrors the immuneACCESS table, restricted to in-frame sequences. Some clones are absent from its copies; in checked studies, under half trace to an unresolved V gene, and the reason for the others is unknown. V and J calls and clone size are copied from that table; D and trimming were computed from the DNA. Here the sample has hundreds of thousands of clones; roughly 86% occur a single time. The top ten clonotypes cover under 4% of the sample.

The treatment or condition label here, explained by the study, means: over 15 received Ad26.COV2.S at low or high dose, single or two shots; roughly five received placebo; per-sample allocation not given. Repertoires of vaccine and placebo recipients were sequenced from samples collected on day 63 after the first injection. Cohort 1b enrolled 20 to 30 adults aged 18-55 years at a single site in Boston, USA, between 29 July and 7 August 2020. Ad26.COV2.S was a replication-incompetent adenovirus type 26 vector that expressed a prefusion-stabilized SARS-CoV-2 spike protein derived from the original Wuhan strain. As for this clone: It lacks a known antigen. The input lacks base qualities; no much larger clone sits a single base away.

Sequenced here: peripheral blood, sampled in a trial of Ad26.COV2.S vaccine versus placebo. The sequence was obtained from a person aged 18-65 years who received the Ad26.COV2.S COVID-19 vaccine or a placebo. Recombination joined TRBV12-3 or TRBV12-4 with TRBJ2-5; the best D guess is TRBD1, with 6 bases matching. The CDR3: CASSGTTQETQYF. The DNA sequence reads TGTGCCAGCAGCGGGACAACCCAAGAGACCCAGTACTTC.